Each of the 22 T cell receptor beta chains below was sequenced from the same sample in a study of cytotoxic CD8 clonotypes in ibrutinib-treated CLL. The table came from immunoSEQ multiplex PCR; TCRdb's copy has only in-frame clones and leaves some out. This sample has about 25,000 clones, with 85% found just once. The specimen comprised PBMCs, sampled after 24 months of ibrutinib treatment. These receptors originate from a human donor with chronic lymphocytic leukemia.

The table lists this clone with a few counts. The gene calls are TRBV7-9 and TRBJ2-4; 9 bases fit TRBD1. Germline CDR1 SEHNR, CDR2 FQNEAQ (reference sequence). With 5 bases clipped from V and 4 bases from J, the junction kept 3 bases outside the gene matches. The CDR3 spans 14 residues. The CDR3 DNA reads TGTGCCAGCAGCATCGGACAGGGGAAAAACATTCAGTACTTC. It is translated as CASSIGQGKNIQYF.

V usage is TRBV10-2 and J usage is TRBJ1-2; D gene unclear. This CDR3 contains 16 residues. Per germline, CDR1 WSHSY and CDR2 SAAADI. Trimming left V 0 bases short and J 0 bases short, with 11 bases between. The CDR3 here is CASSESVYAANYGYTF. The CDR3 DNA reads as TGCGCCAGCAGTGAGTCCGTCTATGCAGCTAACTATGGCTACACCTTC.

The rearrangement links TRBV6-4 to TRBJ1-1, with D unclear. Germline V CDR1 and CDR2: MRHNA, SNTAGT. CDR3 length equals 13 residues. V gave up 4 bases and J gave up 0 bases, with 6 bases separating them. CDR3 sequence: CASSAEMNTEAFF. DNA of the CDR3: TGTGCCAGCAGTGCCGAGATGAACACTGAAGCTTTCTTT.

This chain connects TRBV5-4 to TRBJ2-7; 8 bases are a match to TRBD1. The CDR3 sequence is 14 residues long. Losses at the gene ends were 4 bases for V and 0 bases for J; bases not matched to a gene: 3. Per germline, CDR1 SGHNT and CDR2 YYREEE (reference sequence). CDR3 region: CASSGDRSSYEQYF. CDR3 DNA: TGTGCCAGCAGCGGGGACAGGAGCTCCTACGAGCAGTACTTC.

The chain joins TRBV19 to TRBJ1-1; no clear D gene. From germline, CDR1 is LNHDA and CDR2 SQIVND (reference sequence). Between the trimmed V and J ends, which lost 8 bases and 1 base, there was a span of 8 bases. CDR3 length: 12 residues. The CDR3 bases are TGTGCCAGTCTGACAAGGAACACTGAAGCTTTCTTT. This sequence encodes CASLTRNTEAFF.

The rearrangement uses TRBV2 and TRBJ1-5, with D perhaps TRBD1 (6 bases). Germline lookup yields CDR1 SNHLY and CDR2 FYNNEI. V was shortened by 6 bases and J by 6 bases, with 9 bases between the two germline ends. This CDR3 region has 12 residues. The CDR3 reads CASSEQGQPQHF. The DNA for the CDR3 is TGTGCCAGCAGCGAACAGGGTCAGCCCCAGCATTTT.

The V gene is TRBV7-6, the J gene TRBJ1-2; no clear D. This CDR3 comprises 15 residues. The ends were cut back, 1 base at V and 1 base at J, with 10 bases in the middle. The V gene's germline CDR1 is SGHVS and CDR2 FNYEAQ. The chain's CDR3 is CASSLDGRHNYGYTF. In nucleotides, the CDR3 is TGTGCCAGCAGCTTAGACGGTAGGCATAACTATGGCTACACCTTC.

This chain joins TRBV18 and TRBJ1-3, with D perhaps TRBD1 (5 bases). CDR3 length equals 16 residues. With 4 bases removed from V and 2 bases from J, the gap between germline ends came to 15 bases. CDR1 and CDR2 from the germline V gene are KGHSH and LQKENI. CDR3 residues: CASSQTTGGPGNTIYF. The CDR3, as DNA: TGTGCCAGCTCACAAACGACCGGGGGACCTGGAAACACCATATATTTT.

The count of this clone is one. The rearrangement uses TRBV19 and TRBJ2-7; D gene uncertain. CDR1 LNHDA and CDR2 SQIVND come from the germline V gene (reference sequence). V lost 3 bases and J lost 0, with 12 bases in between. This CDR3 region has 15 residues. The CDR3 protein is CASSIGSHLSYEQYF. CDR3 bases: TGTGCCAGTAGTATTGGCAGCCATCTCTCCTACGAGCAGTACTTC.

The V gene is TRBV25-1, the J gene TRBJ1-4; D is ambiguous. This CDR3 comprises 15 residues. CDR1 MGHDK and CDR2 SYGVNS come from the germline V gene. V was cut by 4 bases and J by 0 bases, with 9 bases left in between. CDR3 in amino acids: CASSGNIATNEKLFF. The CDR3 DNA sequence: TGTGCCAGCAGTGGAAACATTGCAACTAATGAAAAACTGTTTTTT.

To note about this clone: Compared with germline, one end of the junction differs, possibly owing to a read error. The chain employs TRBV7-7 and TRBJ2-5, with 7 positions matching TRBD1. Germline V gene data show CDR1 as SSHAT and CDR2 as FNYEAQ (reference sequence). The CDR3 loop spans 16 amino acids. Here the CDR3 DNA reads TGTGCTAGCAGCTTAGACTACAGGGGAGACCAAGAGACCCAGTACTTC. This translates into CASSLDYRGDQETQYF.

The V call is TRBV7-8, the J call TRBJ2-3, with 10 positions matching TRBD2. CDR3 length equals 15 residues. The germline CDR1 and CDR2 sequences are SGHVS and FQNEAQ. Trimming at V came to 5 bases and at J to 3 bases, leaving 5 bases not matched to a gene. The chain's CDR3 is CASSLLAGDTDTQYF. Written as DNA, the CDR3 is TGTGCCAGCAGCCTGCTAGCGGGGGATACAGATACGCAGTATTTT.

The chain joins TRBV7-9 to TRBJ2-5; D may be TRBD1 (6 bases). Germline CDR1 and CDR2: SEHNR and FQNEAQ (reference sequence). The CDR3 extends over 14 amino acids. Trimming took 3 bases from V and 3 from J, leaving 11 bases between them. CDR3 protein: CASSFTGIEETQYF. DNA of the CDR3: TGTGCCAGCAGCTTCACAGGGATAGAAGAGACCCAGTACTTC. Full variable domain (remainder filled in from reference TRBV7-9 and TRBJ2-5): DTGVSQNPRHKITKRGQNVTFRCDPISEHNRLYWYRQTLGQGPEFLTYFQNEAQLEKSRLLSDRFSAERPKGSFSTLEIQRTEQGDSAMYLCASSFTGIEETQYFGPGTRLLVL.

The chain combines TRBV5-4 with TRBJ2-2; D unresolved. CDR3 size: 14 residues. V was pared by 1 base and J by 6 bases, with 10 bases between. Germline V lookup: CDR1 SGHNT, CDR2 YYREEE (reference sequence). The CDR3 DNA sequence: TGTGCCAGCAGCTTGTCCAGCCTACCCGGGGAGCTGTTTTTT. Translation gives CASSLSSLPGELFF.

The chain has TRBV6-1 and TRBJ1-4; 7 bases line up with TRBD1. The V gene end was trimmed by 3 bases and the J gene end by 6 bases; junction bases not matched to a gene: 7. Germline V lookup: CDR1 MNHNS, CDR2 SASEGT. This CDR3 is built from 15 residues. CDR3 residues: CASSEWGQLDEKLFF. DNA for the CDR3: TGTGCCAGCAGTGAGTGGGGACAGTTGGATGAAAAACTGTTTTTT.

The DNA of the CDR3 is TGTGCCAGCAGTACTCCCCTGACAGCAACTAACTATGGCTACACCTTC. This codes for CASSTPLTATNYGYTF. The chain carries TRBV28 and TRBJ1-2, with D tentatively TRBD1 (5 bases). Per germline, CDR1 MDHEN and CDR2 SYDVKM. V lost 5 bases to trimming and J lost 0 bases, with 16 bases between them. This CDR3 has 16 residues.

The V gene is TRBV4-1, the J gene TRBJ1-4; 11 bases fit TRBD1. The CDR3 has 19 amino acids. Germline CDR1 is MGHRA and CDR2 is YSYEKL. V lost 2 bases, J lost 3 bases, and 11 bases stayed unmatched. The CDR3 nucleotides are TGCGCCAGCAGCCAACTCCCGGGACAGGGGGAAATGGCTAATGAAAAACTGTTTTTT. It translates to CASSQLPGQGEMANEKLFF.

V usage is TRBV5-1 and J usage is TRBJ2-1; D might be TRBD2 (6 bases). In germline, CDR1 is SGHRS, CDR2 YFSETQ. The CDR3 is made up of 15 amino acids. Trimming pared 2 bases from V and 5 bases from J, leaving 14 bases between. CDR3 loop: CASSLGGPLNNEQFF. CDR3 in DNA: TGCGCCAGCAGCTTAGGAGGGCCTTTAAACAATGAGCAGTTCTTC.

Here the CDR3 DNA reads TGTGCCAGCAGCCCCCGGGAGAAAAATTCACCCCTCCACTTT. It yields the protein CASSPREKNSPLHF. This chain connects TRBV5-4 to TRBJ1-6; no definite D call. The ends were cut back, 4 bases at V and 7 bases at J, with 12 bases in the middle. Germline CDR1 SGHNT, CDR2 YYREEE (reference sequence). The CDR3 sequence is 14 residues long.

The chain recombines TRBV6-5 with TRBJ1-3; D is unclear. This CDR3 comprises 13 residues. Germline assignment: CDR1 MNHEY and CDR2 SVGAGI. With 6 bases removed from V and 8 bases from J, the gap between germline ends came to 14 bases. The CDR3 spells CASRRSTGDTIYF. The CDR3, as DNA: TGTGCCAGCAGGCGGTCTACCGGGGACACCATATATTTT.

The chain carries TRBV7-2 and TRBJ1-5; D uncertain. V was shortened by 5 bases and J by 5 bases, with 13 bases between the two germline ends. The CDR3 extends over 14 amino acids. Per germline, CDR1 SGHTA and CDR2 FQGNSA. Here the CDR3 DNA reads TGTGCCAGCAGCCATAATCAGAGGGATCAGCCCCAGCATTTT. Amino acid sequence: CASSHNQRDQPQHF.

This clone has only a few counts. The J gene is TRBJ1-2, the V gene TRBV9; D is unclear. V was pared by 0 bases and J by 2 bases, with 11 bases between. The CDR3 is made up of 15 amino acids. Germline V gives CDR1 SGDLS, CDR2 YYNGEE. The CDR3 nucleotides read TGTGCCAGCAGCGTAGCTAATGTGGGGAACTATGGCTACACCTTC. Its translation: CASSVANVGNYGYTF. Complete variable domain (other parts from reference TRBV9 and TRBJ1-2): DSGVTQTPKHLITATGQRVTLRCSPRSGDLSVYWYQQSLDQGLQFLIQYYNGEERAKGNILERFSAQQFPDLHSELNLSSLELGDSALYFCASSVANVGNYGYTFGSGTRLTVV.